This T cell receptor beta chain was identified during a study of siplizumab effects on memory and regulatory T cells. As to this clone: What it binds is not known.

The table came from immunoSEQ multiplex PCR; TCRdb's copy has only in-frame clones and leaves some out. The sample contains roughly 100,000 clones, about 93% of which appear only once. Study-wide points: Whether proliferating Tregs in siplizumab cultures suppress was not functionally confirmed. The Treg-derived share of mappable alloreactive CD4+ clones averaged roughly 69% with siplizumab and about 30% in controls. Assignment to unstimulated subsets succeeded for only a minor fraction of the alloreactive clones. In unstimulated cells, naive T cells appeared more diverse than memory T cells and seemed major alloresponse contributors.

The ends lost 3 bases at V and 3 bases at J; junction bases unmatched: 11. This CDR3 has 17 residues. The germline V gene encodes CDR1 KGHSH and CDR2 LQKENI. The sequenced sample was CD4+ T cells sorted from blood. This clonotype was obtained from a human donor in good health. The chain has TRBV18 and TRBJ2-4; 7 bases align to TRBD1. The chain's CDR3 is CASSPPTGVLDKNIQYF. In DNA, the CDR3 is TGTGCCAGCTCACCCCCTACAGGGGTTTTAGACAAAAACATTCAGTACTTC.